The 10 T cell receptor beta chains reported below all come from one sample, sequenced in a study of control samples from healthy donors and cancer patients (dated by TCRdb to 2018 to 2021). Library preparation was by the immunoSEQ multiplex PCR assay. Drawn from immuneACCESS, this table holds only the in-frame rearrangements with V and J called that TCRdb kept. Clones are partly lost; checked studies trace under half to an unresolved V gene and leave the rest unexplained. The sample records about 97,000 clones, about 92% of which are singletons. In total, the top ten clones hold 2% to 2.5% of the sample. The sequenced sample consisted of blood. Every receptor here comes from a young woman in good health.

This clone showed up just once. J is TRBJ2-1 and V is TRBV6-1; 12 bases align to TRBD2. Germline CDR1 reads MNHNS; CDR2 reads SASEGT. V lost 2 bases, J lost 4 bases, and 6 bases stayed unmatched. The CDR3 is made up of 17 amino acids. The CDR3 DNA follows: TGTGCCAGCAGTGAATGGGGCCTAGCGGGGGGGTACAATGAGCAGTTCTTC. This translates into CASSEWGLAGGYNEQFF.

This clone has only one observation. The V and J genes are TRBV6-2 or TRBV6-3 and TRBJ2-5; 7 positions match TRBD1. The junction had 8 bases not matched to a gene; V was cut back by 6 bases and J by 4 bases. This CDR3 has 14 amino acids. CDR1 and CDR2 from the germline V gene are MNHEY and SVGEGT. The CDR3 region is CASSSGQAGETQYF. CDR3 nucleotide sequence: TGTGCCAGCAGCTCAGGACAGGCGGGAGAGACCCAGTACTTC.

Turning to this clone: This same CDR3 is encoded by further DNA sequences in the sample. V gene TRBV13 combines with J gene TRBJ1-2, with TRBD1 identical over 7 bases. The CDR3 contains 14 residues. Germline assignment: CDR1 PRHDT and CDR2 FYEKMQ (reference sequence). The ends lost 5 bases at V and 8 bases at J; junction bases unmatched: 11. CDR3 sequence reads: CASSHERPGGGYTF. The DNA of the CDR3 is TGTGCCAGCAGCCATGAACGACCAGGGGGAGGCTACACCTTC. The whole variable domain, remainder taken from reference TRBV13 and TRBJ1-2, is AAGVIQSPRHLIKEKRETATLKCYPIPRHDTVYWYQQGPGQDPQFLISFYEKMQSDKGSIPDRFSAQQFSDYHSELNMSSLELGDSALYFCASSHERPGGGYTFGSGTRLTVV.

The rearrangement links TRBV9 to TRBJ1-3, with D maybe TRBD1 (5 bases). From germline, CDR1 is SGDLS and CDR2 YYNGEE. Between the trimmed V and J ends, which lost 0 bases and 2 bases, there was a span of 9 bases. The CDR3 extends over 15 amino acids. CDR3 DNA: TGTGCCAGCAGCGTAGCTGGGGGGGCTGGAAACACCATATATTTT. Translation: CASSVAGGAGNTIYF.

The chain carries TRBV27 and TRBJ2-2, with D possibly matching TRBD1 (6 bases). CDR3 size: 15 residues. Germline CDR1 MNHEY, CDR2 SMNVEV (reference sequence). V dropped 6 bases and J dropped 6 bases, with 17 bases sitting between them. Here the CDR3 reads CASSLRVGGPGELFF. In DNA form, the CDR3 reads TGTGCCAGCAGCTTGAGGGTAGGGGGACCCGGGGAGCTGTTTTTT.

Here the CDR3 DNA reads TGTGCCAGCAGCGAGCGGGAAGTTGGTGCCGGGGAGCTGTTTTTT. As protein: CASSEREVGAGELFF. V gene TRBV9 combines with J gene TRBJ2-2; 7 bases align to TRBD2. The CDR3 has 15 residues. Germline-derived CDR1 and CDR2 are SGDLS and YYNGEE. Unmatched junction bases numbered 8, after V lost 3 bases and J lost 6 bases.

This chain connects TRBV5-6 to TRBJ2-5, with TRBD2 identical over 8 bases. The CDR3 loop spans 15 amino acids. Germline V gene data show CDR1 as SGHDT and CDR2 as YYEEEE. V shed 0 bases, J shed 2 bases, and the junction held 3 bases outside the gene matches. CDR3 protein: CASSLETSVQETQYF. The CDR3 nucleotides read TGTGCCAGCAGCTTGGAGACTAGCGTACAAGAGACCCAGTACTTC.

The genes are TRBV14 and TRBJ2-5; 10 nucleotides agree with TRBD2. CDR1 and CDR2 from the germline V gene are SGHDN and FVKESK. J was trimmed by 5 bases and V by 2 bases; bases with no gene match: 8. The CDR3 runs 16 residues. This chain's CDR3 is CASSQLSGGARETQYF. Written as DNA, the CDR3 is TGTGCCAGCAGCCAACTGAGCGGGGGGGCGAGGGAGACCCAGTACTTC.

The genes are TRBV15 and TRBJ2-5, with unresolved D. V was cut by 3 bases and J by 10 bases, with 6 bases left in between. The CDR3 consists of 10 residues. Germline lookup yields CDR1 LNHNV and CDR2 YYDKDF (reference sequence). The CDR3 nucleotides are TGTGCCACCAGCAGGGTGGGCCAGTACTTC. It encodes CATSRVGQYF.

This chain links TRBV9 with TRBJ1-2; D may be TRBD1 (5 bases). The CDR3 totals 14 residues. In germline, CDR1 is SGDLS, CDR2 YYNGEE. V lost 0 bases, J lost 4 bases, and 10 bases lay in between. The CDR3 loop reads CASSVDRGVYGYTF. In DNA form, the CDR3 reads TGTGCCAGCAGCGTAGATCGGGGGGTCTATGGCTACACCTTC.